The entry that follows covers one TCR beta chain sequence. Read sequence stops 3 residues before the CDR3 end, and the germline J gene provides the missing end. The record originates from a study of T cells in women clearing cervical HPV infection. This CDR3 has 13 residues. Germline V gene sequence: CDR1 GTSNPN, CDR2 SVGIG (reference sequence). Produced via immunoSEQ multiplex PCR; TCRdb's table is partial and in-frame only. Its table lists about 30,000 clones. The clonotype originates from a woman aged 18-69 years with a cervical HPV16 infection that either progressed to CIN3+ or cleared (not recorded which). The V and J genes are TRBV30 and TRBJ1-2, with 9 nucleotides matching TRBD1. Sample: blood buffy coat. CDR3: CAWSRDRVSGYTF. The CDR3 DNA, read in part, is TGTGCCTGGAGCAGGGACAGGGTTTCCGGC.